This passage covers 20 T cell receptor beta chains from one sample sequenced in a study of blood T cells in healthy people across ages. Primed by a sample-barcoded 5' primer and a J-beta primer mix, a second PCR proceeded for roughly 6 to 12 cycles. TCRdb redid the calling of the 5' RACE reads with MiXCR, one entry per CDR3 protein. There are roughly 1.7 million distinct CDR3 sequences in the sample; around 36% occur only once, and roughly 12% lies in the top ten. The sequenced material came from blood. The source of these receptors is a woman under 40 in good health.

This chain connects TRBV28 to TRBJ2-1; D may match TRBD1 or TRBD2 (5 bases each). V gave up 11 bases and J gave up 0 bases, with 20 bases separating them. CDR3 length equals 16 residues. Germline CDR1 MDHEN, CDR2 SYDVKM. The CDR3 DNA is TGTGCCGCAGGGCCCAGAGGGAGCATCTCCTACAATGAGCAGTTCTTC. It specifies CAAGPRGSISYNEQFF.

With regard to this clonotype: An end of the junction does not agree with germline; a read error may underlie this. The chain is built from TRBV7-8 and TRBJ2-1, with TRBD2 as a possible D gene (6 bases). CDR1 is SGHVS and CDR2 is FQNEAQ in the germline V gene. This CDR3 contains 17 residues. This chain's CDR3 is CASSLKSTSSSYSEQFF. The CDR3 nucleotides read TGTGCCAGCAGCCTAAAAAGTACTAGCAGCTCCTACAGTGAGCAGTTCTTC.

This chain joins TRBV7-6 and TRBJ2-5; D may be TRBD1 (6 bases). Germline V gives CDR1 SGHVS, CDR2 FNYEAQ. Trimming pared 0 bases from V and 7 bases from J, leaving 9 bases between. This CDR3 comprises 13 residues. The CDR3 DNA is TGTGCCAGCAGCTTAGCTGAACAGGGGACCCAGTACTTC. Its translation is CASSLAEQGTQYF.

The rearrangement joins TRBV11-2 to TRBJ2-4; D gene unclear. The V end was cut by 4 bases, the J end by 0 bases, with 16 bases between. The length of the CDR3 is 17 residues. The germline V gene encodes CDR1 SGHAT and CDR2 FQNNGV. CDR3 sequence: CASSSYTDSVAKNIQYF. The CDR3 nucleotides are TGTGCCAGCAGCTCCTACACAGATTCGGTAGCCAAAAACATTCAGTACTTC.

This clonotype showed up just a few times. Mismatch with germline at one junction end may stem from a read error. This CDR3 reads CASSSYPRGEGCTF. CDR3 bases: TGTGCCAGCAGCTCTTACCCGAGGGGAGAGGGCTGCACCTTC. The rearrangement links TRBV7-3 to TRBJ1-2; D might be TRBD1 (5 bases). This CDR3 is built from 14 residues. Germline-derived CDR1 and CDR2 are SGHTA and FQGTGA.

The chain couples TRBV28 to TRBJ1-4; perhaps TRBD1 as D (6 bases). Germline V gene lookup returns CDR1 MDHEN and CDR2 SYDVKM. The ends were cut back, 3 bases at V and 6 bases at J, with 11 bases in the middle. This CDR3 spans 14 amino acids. The CDR3 DNA reads as TGTGCCAGCAGTTTCGGGCAGGGGTATGAAAAACTGTTTTTT. Translation gives CASSFGQGYEKLFF.

The rearrangement uses TRBV30 and TRBJ1-2, with D perhaps TRBD1 (6 bases). The germline gives CDR1 GTSNPN, CDR2 SVGIG (reference sequence). Trimming took 3 bases from V and 8 from J, leaving 13 bases between them. The CDR3 contains 12 residues. CDR3 loop: CAWRLTGSGYTF. CDR3 nucleotide sequence: TGTGCCTGGAGATTAACAGGGAGCGGCTACACCTTC. Based on the CDR3 plus reference TRBV30 and TRBJ1-2, the full variable domain is SQTIHQWPATLVQPVGSPLSLECTVEGTSNPNLYWYRQAAGRGLQLLFYSVGIGQISSEVPQNLSASRPQDRQFILSSKKLLLSDSGFYLCAWRLTGSGYTFGSGTRLTVV.

The sample holds a few counts of this clonotype. The rearrangement joins TRBV3-1 to TRBJ2-3; perhaps TRBD1 as D (6 bases). Germline CDR1 is LGHDT and CDR2 is YNNKEL (reference sequence). CDR3 size: 15 residues. V lost 2 bases and J 7 bases, leaving 16 bases between the germline ends. CDR3 coding DNA: TGTGCCAGCAGCCAACCTCCGGACAGCTCTTATACGCAGTATTTT. It is translated as CASSQPPDSSYTQYF.

This clonotype was counted many times. The V gene is TRBV20-1, the J gene TRBJ2-5; 10 bases agree with TRBD2. This CDR3 contains 16 residues. Germline-derived CDR1 and CDR2 are DFQATT and SNEGSKA (reference sequence). V lost 0 bases, J lost 1 base, and 5 bases stayed unmatched. CDR3 residues: CSARDRSGRGQETQYF. CDR3 nucleotides: TGCAGTGCTAGAGATCGGAGCGGGAGGGGCCAAGAGACCCAGTACTTC.

The chain is built from TRBV20-1 and TRBJ2-5; a possible D gene is TRBD2 (6 bases). V dropped 1 base and J dropped 11 bases, with 23 bases sitting between them. The CDR3 contains 15 residues. Germline loops: CDR1 DFQATT, CDR2 SNEGSKA (reference sequence). CDR3 in DNA: TGCAGTGCTAGAGGGGTGGCAGCGGGCGCCTATGAGCAGTACTTC. Translation: CSARGVAAGAYEQYF.

V and J are TRBV7-9 and TRBJ2-3, with 7 bases that match TRBD2. The germline CDR1 and CDR2 sequences are SEHNR and FQNEAQ (reference sequence). The CDR3 is 14 residues long. V trimming: 8 bases; J trimming: 5 bases; junction bases outside the gene matches: 10. The CDR3 nucleotides read TGTGCCAGCTACTTCTCGGGGGGTAAAGATACGCAGTATTTT. This sequence encodes CASYFSGGKDTQYF.

The table lists this clonotype with a few counts. The chain employs TRBV4-2 and TRBJ1-1; no firm D call. CDR3 length equals 15 residues. CDR1 is LGHNA and CDR2 is YNFKEQ in the germline V gene. The ends were cut back, 4 bases at V and 1 base at J, with 13 bases in the middle. CDR3 loop: CASSPDHGGNTEAFF. DNA for the CDR3: TGTGCCAGCAGCCCAGACCACGGAGGGAACACTGAAGCTTTCTTT.

The V gene is TRBV27, the J gene TRBJ2-2, with a weak D call TRBD1 (5 bases). CDR1 is MNHEY and CDR2 is SMNVEV in the germline V gene (reference sequence). CDR3 size: 16 residues. Trimming shortened V by 4 bases and J by 0 bases, and 12 bases separated the two germline ends. This CDR3 is CASSSVDTTNTGELFF. The CDR3 DNA reads as TGTGCCAGCAGTTCGGTGGACACAACGAACACCGGGGAGCTGTTTTTT.

The J gene is TRBJ2-3, the V gene TRBV28; 11 positions match TRBD2. V lost 5 bases, J lost 5 bases, and 12 bases stayed unmatched. The CDR3 length is 17 residues. CDR1 MDHEN and CDR2 SYDVKM come from the germline V gene. The CDR3: CASSHAPLAGGRDTQYF. The DNA of the CDR3 is TGTGCCAGCAGTCATGCCCCTCTAGCGGGAGGTCGAGATACGCAGTATTTT.

V gene TRBV2 combines with J gene TRBJ2-7, with 11 bases lining up with TRBD1. CDR3 length: 14 residues. The V gene end was trimmed by 7 bases and the J gene end by 6 bases; junction bases not matched to a gene: 8. Germline CDR1 SNHLY, CDR2 FYNNEI. CDR3 bases: TGTGCCAGCACTCCGGACAGGGGGCTCGCCGAGCAGTACTTC. Protein product: CASTPDRGLAEQYF.

The chain's CDR3 is CASSSSPIGRQNTEAFF. Written as DNA, the CDR3 is TGCGCCAGCAGCTCCAGTCCCATAGGACGGCAGAACACTGAAGCTTTCTTT. The chain links TRBV5-1 to TRBJ1-1; D is undetermined. The V gene lost 3 bases and the J gene lost 1 base, with 19 bases spanning the gap. The CDR3 is 17 residues long. The V gene's germline CDR1 is SGHRS and CDR2 YFSETQ.

This clonotype was counted between two and nine times. The chain couples TRBV3-1 to TRBJ2-3; D may be TRBD2 (5 bases). The germline V gene encodes CDR1 LGHDT and CDR2 YNNKEL (reference sequence). The CDR3 is made up of 14 amino acids. V was cut by 1 base and J by 4 bases, with 9 bases left in between. The CDR3 reads CASSQVLRADTQYF. As DNA, the CDR3 is TGTGCCAGCAGCCAAGTGTTGAGGGCAGATACGCAGTATTTT.

The chain is built from TRBV28 and TRBJ2-3; no clear D. Germline loops: CDR1 MDHEN, CDR2 SYDVKM. CDR3 length: 12 amino acids. V was pared by 7 bases and J by 6 bases, with 11 bases between. CDR3 amino acids: CASTRIGDTQYF. Written as DNA, the CDR3 is TGTGCCAGCACCCGAATCGGGGATACGCAGTATTTT.

This chain uses TRBV12-3 or TRBV12-4 with TRBJ1-5, with D maybe TRBD1 (5 bases). The V and J ends lost 5 bases and 3 bases respectively, with 20 bases between them. The CDR3 contains 17 residues. In DNA, the CDR3 is TGTGCCAGCAGTCCCTCCCGACAGTCTATTTACAATCAGCCCCAGCATTTT. Protein: CASSPSRQSIYNQPQHF.

J is TRBJ2-7 and V is TRBV20-1; D might be TRBD2 (7 bases). V lost 1 base, J lost 2 bases, and 12 bases lay in between. The CDR3 extends over 14 amino acids. Per germline, CDR1 DFQATT and CDR2 SNEGSKA (reference sequence). CDR3 amino acids: CSARARGAPYEQYF. In DNA form, the CDR3 reads TGCAGTGCTAGAGCACGGGGGGCTCCCTACGAGCAGTACTTC.